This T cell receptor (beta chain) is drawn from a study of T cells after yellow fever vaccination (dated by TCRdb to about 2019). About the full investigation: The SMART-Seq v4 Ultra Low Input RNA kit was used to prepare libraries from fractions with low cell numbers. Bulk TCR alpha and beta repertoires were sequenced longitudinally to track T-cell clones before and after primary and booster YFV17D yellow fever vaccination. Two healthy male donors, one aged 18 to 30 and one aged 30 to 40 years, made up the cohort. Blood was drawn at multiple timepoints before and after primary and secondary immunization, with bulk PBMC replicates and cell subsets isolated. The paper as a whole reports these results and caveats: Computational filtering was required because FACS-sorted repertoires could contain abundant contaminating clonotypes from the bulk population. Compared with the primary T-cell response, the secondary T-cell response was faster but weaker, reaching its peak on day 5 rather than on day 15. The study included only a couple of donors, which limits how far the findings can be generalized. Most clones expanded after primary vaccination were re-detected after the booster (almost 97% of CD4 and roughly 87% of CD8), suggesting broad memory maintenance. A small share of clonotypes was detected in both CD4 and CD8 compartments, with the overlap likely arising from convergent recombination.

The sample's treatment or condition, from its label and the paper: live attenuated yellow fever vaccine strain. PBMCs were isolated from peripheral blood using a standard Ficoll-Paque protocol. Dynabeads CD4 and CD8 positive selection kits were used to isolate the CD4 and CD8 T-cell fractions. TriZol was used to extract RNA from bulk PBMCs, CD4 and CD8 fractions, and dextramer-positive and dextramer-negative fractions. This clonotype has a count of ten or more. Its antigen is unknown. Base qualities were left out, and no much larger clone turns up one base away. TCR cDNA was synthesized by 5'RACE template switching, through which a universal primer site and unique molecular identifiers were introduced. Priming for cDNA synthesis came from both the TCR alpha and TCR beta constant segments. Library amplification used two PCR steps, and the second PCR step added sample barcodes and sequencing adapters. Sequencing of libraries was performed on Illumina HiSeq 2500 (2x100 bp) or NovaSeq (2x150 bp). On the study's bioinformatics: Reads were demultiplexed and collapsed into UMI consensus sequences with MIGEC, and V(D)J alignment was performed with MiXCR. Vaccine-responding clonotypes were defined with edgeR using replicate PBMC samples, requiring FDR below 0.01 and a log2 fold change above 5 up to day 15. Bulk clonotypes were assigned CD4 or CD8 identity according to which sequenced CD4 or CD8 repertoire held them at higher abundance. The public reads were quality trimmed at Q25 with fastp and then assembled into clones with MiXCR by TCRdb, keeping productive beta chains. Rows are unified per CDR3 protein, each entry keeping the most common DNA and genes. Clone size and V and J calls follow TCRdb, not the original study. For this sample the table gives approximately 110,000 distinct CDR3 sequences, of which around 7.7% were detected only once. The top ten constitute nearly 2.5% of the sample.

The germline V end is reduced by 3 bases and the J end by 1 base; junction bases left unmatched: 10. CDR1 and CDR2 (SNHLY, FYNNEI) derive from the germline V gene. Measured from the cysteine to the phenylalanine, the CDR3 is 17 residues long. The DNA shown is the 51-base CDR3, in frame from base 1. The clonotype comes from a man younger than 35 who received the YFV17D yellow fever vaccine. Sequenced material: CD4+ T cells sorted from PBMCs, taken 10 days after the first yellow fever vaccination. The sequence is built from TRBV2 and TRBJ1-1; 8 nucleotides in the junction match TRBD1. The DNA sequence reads TGTGCCAGCAGTGAGTTAATTATTGGACAGGGGAACACTGAAGCTTTCTTT. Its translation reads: CASSELIIGQGNTEAFF.